A single sample is the source of the 25 T cell receptor beta chains below, sequenced in a study of T cell responses to AZD1222 COVID-19 vaccine. Sequencing used immunoSEQ multiplex PCR; TCRdb keeps in-frame clones, though not all of them. Among about 140,000 clones listed, over 90% were seen once. Material: peripheral blood, obtained on day 0 of AZD1222 vaccination. These receptors were taken from an adult in good health.

The chain uses TRBV12-3 or TRBV12-4 and TRBJ1-1, with D possibly being TRBD1 (5 bases). The CDR3 is 13 amino acids. V dropped 3 bases and J dropped 4 bases, with 9 bases sitting between them. The CDR3 DNA follows: TGTGCCAGCAGTTTTGCCAGGGCCACTGAAGCTTTCTTT. Residues: CASSFARATEAFF.

This chain uses TRBV5-1 with TRBJ2-2, with D perhaps matching TRBD1 (6 bases). This CDR3 spans 13 amino acids. CDR1 is SGHRS, CDR2 YFSETQ, per germline. Trimming cost V 2 bases and J 6 bases, with 8 bases left between them. CDR3 protein: CASSLQGAGELFF. As DNA, the CDR3 is TGCGCCAGCAGCTTACAGGGAGCCGGGGAGCTGTTTTTT. The full variable domain, completed using reference TRBV5-1 and TRBJ2-2, is KAGVTQTPRYLIKTRGQQVTLSCSPISGHRSVSWYQQTPGQGLQFLFEYFSETQRNKGNFPGRFSGRQFSNSRSEMNVSTLELGDSALYLCASSLQGAGELFFGEGSRLTVL.

The rearrangement joins TRBV28 to TRBJ2-7; TRBD2 matches at 10 bases. Per the germline V gene, CDR1 is MDHEN and CDR2 is SYDVKM. This CDR3 region has 15 residues. Trimming removed 7 bases from V and 2 bases from J; junction bases left unmatched: 8. The CDR3 coding sequence is TGTGCCAGCACCCCAGGACTAGCGGAAACCTACGAGCAGTACTTC. Encoded protein: CASTPGLAETYEQYF.

This chain uses TRBV6-5 with TRBJ2-5, with D tentatively TRBD1 (6 bases). In germline, CDR1 is MNHEY, CDR2 SVGAGI. Trimming pared 0 bases from V and 3 bases from J, leaving 11 bases between. CDR3 length: 15 residues. CDR3 coding DNA: TGTGCCAGCAGTTACTCCCAGGGGCCTAAAGAGACCCAGTACTTC. Translating gives CASSYSQGPKETQYF.

This sequence joins TRBV3-1 (or the pseudogene TRBV3-2) and TRBJ1-4; TRBD1 matches at 8 bases. CDR1 is LGHDT and CDR2 is YNNKEL in the germline V gene (reference sequence). The trim removed 5 bases at V and 14 bases at J, leaving 7 bases unmatched. The CDR3 spans 12 residues. The CDR3 region is CASSVGRTGLFF. CDR3 nucleotide sequence: TGTGCCAGCAGCGTTGGTAGGACAGGGCTGTTTTTT.

This chain links TRBV7-9 with TRBJ2-7; 7 bases line up with TRBD2. The CDR3 has 14 residues. Germline lookup yields CDR1 SEHNR and CDR2 FQNEAQ (reference sequence). V was pared by 3 bases and J by 4 bases, with 6 bases of the junction left unmatched. The CDR3 sequence: CASSFSREPYEQYF. CDR3 DNA sequence: TGTGCCAGCAGCTTCTCGCGGGAGCCGTACGAGCAGTACTTC.

This clone was seen a single time. The rearrangement links TRBV19 to TRBJ2-3, with a tentative D call TRBD1 (6 bases). CDR1 LNHDA and CDR2 SQIVND come from the germline V gene (reference sequence). The CDR3 runs 13 residues. Deletions cut 11 bases from V and 4 bases from J, with 16 bases between. The CDR3 protein is CAGARGLADTQYF. The CDR3 nucleotides are TGTGCCGGGGCTAGGGGGTTAGCAGATACGCAGTATTTT. The full variable domain, completed using reference TRBV19 and TRBJ2-3, is DGGITQSPKYLFRKEGQNVTLSCEQNLNHDAMYWYRQDPGQGLRLIYYSQIVNDFQKGDIAEGYSVSREKKESFPLTVTSAQKNPTAFYLCAGARGLADTQYFGPGTRLTVL.

V usage is TRBV19 and J usage is TRBJ2-7; 7 nucleotides agree with TRBD2. With V trimmed by 2 bases and J by 3 bases, 7 bases remained unmatched. The CDR3 is 15 amino acids. CDR1 LNHDA and CDR2 SQIVND come from the germline V gene (reference sequence). The CDR3 region is CASSISLADIYEQYF. In nucleotides, the CDR3 is TGTGCCAGTAGTATATCTCTAGCGGATATCTACGAGCAGTACTTC.

The gene calls are TRBV5-6 and TRBJ2-7; D unresolved. Trimming removed 4 bases from V and 3 bases from J, with 14 bases in between. Germline loops: CDR1 SGHDT, CDR2 YYEEEE. The CDR3 covers 14 residues. For the CDR3, the DNA is TGTGCCAGCAGCCTCTCCGGGTCCAACTACGAGCAGTACTTC. Protein: CASSLSGSNYEQYF.

The rearrangement links TRBV5-6 to TRBJ2-5; possibly TRBD1 for D (5 bases). Germline-derived CDR1 and CDR2 are SGHDT and YYEEEE. CDR3 length equals 14 residues. V was cut by 0 bases and J by 5 bases, with 11 bases left in between. Here the CDR3 reads CASSLVARAETQYF. The CDR3 bases are TGTGCCAGCAGCTTGGTAGCCAGGGCGGAGACCCAGTACTTC.

The V and J genes are TRBV9 and TRBJ1-1; maybe TRBD1 (6 bases). Germline values: CDR1 SGDLS, CDR2 YYNGEE. CDR3 length: 14 residues. V lost 4 bases and J 5 bases, leaving 15 bases between the germline ends. Here the CDR3 DNA reads TGTGCCAGCAGCCCGTCACAGGGAAGGACTGAAGCTTTCTTT. Residues: CASSPSQGRTEAFF.

On this clone: The germline gene is not matched at one end of the junction; a read error may be the cause. V usage is TRBV11-3 and J usage is TRBJ2-1; 10 bases map to TRBD1. CDR1 and CDR2 from the germline V gene are SGHNT and YENEEA. This CDR3 contains 15 residues. CDR3 in DNA: TGTGCCAGCAGCTTAGGCCGACAGGGGGCTCCGATCTGGCTCTTC. Translation: CASSLGRQGAPIWLF.

The genes are TRBV2 and TRBJ2-1; 7 bases match TRBD2. Trimming cost V 3 bases and J 8 bases; bases outside gene matches: 4. CDR3 length: 13 amino acids. Germline V gives CDR1 SNHLY, CDR2 FYNNEI. CDR3 residues: CASSDSGGHEQFF. In nucleotides, the CDR3 is TGTGCCAGCAGTGACTCGGGGGGACATGAGCAGTTCTTC.

This clone was counted a single time. The CDR3 DNA is TGTGCCAGCAGTCTCTCCTACGAGCAGTACTTC. Encoded protein: CASSLSYEQYF. V gene TRBV7-2 combines with J gene TRBJ2-7; D is ambiguous. The germline V and J ends were trimmed by 6 bases and 0 bases, with 3 bases remaining between them. Germline-derived CDR1 and CDR2 are SGHTA and FQGNSA. CDR3 length equals 11 residues. The variable domain in full, completed from reference TRBV7-2 and TRBJ2-7, reads GAGVSQSPSNKVTEKGKDVELRCDPISGHTALYWYRQSLGQGLEFLIYFQGNSAPDKSGLPSDRFSAERTGGSVSTLTIQRTQQEDSAVYLCASSLSYEQYFGPGTRLTVT.

This sequence joins TRBV7-2 and TRBJ2-7; weak D call: TRBD2 (6 bases). The CDR3 spans 15 residues. Deletions cut 3 bases from V and 4 bases from J, with 16 bases between. Germline CDR1 reads SGHTA; CDR2 reads FQGNSA. CDR3 sequence reads: CASSFERVIFYEQYF. In DNA, the CDR3 is TGTGCCAGCAGCTTTGAGCGGGTCATCTTTTACGAGCAGTACTTC.

This sequence joins TRBV19 and TRBJ1-2; D is ambiguous. The germline V gene has CDR1 LNHDA and CDR2 SQIVND (reference sequence). The V end was cut by 4 bases, the J end by 7 bases, with 16 bases between. The CDR3 contains 14 residues. The CDR3 loop reads CASSTKFRASGYTF. The DNA of the CDR3 is TGTGCCAGTAGTACCAAGTTTAGGGCGTCTGGCTACACCTTC.

The chain joins TRBV13 to TRBJ2-3; D possibly corresponds to TRBD1 (6 bases). The CDR3 has 16 residues. Trimming cost V 5 bases and J 5 bases, with 20 bases left between them. The germline gives CDR1 PRHDT, CDR2 FYEKMQ (reference sequence). As DNA, the CDR3 is TGTGCCAGCAGCCCCGGACAGATGATAGAGGGAGATACGCAGTATTTT. Protein sequence: CASSPGQMIEGDTQYF.

CDR3 protein: CASSLDGTSGRAAYEQYF. Here the CDR3 DNA reads TGTGCCAGCAGCTTAGATGGGACTAGCGGGAGGGCCGCTTACGAGCAGTACTTC. This chain links TRBV11-2 with TRBJ2-7; 16 positions match TRBD2. This CDR3 spans 18 amino acids. V shed 0 bases and J 4 bases; nucleotides not matched to a gene: 6. Germline lookup yields CDR1 SGHAT and CDR2 FQNNGV.

This clone was seen only a few times. The V and J genes are TRBV10-3 and TRBJ2-3, with 7 bases identical to TRBD1. V lost 2 bases to trimming and J lost 7 bases; unmatched junction nucleotides: 3. CDR1 is ENHRY and CDR2 is SYGVKD in the germline V gene. The CDR3 spans 13 residues. CDR3 DNA sequence: TGTGCCATCAGTGAGGGGGACAGTCATACGCAGTATTTT. As protein: CAISEGDSHTQYF.

This clone has a single count. The chain carries TRBV10-1 and TRBJ2-3; a possible D gene is TRBD2 (6 bases). The CDR3 contains 16 residues. Trimming shortened V by 6 bases and J by 2 bases, and 18 bases separated the two germline ends. Per the germline V gene, CDR1 is WNHNN and CDR2 is SYGVQD (reference sequence). The CDR3 DNA sequence: TGCGCCAGCAGGGCCACCGCCGGGGGTAACACAGATACGCAGTATTTT. This translates into CASRATAGGNTDTQYF.

The V call is TRBV5-1, the J call TRBJ2-3; possible D gene TRBD2, 6 bases. Germline CDR1 reads SGHRS; CDR2 reads YFSETQ. CDR3 length: 16 amino acids. The V and J ends lost 5 bases and 6 bases respectively, with 22 bases between them. CDR3 amino acids: CASSVGGVGRRDTQYF. The CDR3 nucleotides are TGCGCCAGCAGTGTTGGAGGGGTGGGCCGGAGGGATACGCAGTATTTT.

CDR3 bases: TGTGCCAGAGGCGGGACTTTCTATGGCTACACCTTC. As protein: CARGGTFYGYTF. V usage is TRBV6-6 and J usage is TRBJ1-2; weak D call: TRBD1 (5 bases). The V gene lost 9 bases and the J gene lost 4 bases, with 12 bases spanning the gap. The CDR3 runs 12 residues. Germline CDR1 MNHNY, CDR2 SVGAGI (reference sequence).

In its sample, this clone was seen once. The chain is built from TRBV7-2 and TRBJ1-1; D possibly corresponds to TRBD1 (6 bases). This CDR3 region has 14 residues. CDR1 SGHTA and CDR2 FQGNSA come from the germline V gene. V lost 5 bases to trimming and J lost 2 bases, with 12 bases between them. In nucleotides, the CDR3 is TGTGCCAGCAGCCCTGACAGGACCAACACTGAAGCTTTCTTT. This translates into CASSPDRTNTEAFF.

The chain combines TRBV6-5 with TRBJ1-5; 7 bases fit TRBD1. Germline CDR1 and CDR2: MNHEY and SVGAGI. CDR3 length: 14 amino acids. Unmatched junction bases numbered 5, after V lost 6 bases and J lost 3 bases. For the CDR3, the DNA is TGTGCCAGCAGCACGGACAGGATCAATCAGCCCCAGCATTTT. Its translation: CASSTDRINQPQHF.

The chain uses TRBV30 and TRBJ2-3; no clear D gene. V gave up 1 base and J gave up 6 bases, with 8 bases separating them. This CDR3 has 12 amino acids. CDR1 is GTSNPN and CDR2 is SVGIG in the germline V gene (reference sequence). The chain's CDR3 is CAWSATGDTQYF. The CDR3 DNA follows: TGTGCCTGGAGTGCGACCGGCGATACGCAGTATTTT.